This T cell receptor (beta chain) was documented in a study of T cell repertoires in cytomegalovirus infection. The wider study: Recently identified HLA-C-restricted and well-studied HLA-B-restricted CMV epitopes were used. Public signatures in TCR beta pointed to CMV infection and matching HLA type.

As for this clonotype: Its antigen is unknown.

The study, taken as a whole, reports: Identification of carriers of CMV plus the relevant HLA was performed using cumulative public TCR beta family frequency. Across the ex vivo response, the dominant clonotypes were HLA-C-restricted CMV-specific TCR beta clonotypes.

From germline, CDR1 is SGHVS and CDR2 FNYEAQ. CDR3 length: 11 residues. TCRdb used MiXCR to reprocess the reads, holding one entry per CDR3 protein. The profile shows about 110,000 distinct CDR3 sequences, over 40% of them singletons. The rearrangement uses TRBV7-6 and TRBJ2-7; D gene uncertain. The TCR comes from a human donor in good health (CMV status not recorded). Some clones in this sample may be carry-over from other donors' samples. Source: CD8+ T cells from cultured PBMCs, taken from culture after CMV antigen stimulation. The CDR3 nucleotides are TGTGCGTACGGACGAGGCTACGAGCAGTACTTC. It encodes CAYGRGYEQYF.